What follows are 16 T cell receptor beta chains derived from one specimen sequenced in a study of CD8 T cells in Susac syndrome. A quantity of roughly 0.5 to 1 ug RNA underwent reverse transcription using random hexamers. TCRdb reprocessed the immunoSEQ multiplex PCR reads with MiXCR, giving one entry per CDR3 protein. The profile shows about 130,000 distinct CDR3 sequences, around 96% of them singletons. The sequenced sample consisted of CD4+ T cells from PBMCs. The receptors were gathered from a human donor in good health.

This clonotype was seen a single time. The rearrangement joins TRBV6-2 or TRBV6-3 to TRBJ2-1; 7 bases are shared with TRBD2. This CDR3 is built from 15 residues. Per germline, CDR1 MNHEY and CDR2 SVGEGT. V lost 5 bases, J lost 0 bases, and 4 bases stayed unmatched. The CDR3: CASSHGGISYNEQFF. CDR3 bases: TGTGCCAGCAGTCACGGGGGGATCTCCTACAATGAGCAGTTCTTC.

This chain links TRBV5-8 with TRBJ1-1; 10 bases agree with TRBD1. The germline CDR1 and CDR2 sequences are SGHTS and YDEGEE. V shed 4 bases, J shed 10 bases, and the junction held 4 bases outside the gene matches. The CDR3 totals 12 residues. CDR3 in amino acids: CASSLGTGVAFF. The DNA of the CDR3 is TGTGCCAGCAGCCTCGGGACAGGGGTAGCTTTCTTT.

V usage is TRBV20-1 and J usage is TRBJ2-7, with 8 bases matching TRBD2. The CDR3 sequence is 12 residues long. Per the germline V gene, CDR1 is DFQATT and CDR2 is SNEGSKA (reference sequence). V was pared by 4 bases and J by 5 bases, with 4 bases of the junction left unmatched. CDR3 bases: TGCAGTGCTACCGGGGGGGTACACGAGCAGTACTTC. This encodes CSATGGVHEQYF.

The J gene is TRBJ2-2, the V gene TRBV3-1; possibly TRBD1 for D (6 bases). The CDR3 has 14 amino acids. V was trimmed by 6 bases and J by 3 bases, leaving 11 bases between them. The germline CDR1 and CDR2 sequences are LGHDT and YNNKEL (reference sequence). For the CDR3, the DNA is TGTGCCAGCAGGGATAGGGGGTACACCGGGGAGCTGTTTTTT. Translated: CASRDRGYTGELFF.

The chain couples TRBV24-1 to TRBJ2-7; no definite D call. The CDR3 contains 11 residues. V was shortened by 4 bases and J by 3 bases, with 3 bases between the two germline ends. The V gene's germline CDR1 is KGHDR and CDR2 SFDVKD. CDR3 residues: CATSEGYEQYF. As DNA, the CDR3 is TGTGCCACCAGTGAGGGCTACGAGCAGTACTTC.

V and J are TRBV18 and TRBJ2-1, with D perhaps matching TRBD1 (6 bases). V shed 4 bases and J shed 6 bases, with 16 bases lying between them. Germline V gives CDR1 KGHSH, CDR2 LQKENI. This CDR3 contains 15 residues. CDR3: CASSRRSKGVNEQFF. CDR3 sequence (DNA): TGTGCCAGCTCACGGAGGTCGAAGGGGGTCAATGAGCAGTTCTTC.

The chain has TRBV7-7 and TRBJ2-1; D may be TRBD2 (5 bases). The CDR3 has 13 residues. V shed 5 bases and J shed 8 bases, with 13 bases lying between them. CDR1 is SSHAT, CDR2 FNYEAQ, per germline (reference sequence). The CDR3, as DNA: TGTGCCAGCAGCCCAGGACTTGGCTATGAGCAGTTCTTC. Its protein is CASSPGLGYEQFF.

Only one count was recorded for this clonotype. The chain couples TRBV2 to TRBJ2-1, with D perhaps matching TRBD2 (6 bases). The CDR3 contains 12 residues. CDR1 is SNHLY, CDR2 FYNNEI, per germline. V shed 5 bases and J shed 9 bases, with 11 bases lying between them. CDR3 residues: CASSITSSEQFF. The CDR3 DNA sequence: TGTGCCAGCAGTATTACTAGCTCTGAGCAGTTCTTC.

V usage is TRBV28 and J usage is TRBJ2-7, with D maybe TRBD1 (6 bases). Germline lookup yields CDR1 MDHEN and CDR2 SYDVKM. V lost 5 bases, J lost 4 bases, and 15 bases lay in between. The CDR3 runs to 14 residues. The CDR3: CASSPRQVLYEQYF. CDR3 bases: TGTGCCAGCAGTCCCAGACAGGTCTTGTACGAGCAGTACTTC. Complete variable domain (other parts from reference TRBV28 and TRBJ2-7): DVKVTQSSRYLVKRTGEKVFLECVQDMDHENMFWYRQDPGLGLRLIYFSYDVKMKEKGDIPEGYSVSREKKERFSLILESASTNQTSMYLCASSPRQVLYEQYFGPGTRLTVT.

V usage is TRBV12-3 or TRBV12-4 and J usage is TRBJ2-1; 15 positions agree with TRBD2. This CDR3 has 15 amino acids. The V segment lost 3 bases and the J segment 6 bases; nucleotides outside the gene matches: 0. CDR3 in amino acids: CASSLGLAGGNEQFF. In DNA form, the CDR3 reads TGTGCCAGCAGTTTGGGACTAGCGGGAGGCAATGAGCAGTTCTTC.

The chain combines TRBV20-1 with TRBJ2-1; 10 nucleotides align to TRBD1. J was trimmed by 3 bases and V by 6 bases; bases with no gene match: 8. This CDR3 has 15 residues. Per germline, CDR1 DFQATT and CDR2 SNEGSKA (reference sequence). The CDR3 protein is CSAAGQGSDYNEQFF. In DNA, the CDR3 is TGCAGTGCAGCGGGACAGGGGTCGGACTACAATGAGCAGTTCTTC.

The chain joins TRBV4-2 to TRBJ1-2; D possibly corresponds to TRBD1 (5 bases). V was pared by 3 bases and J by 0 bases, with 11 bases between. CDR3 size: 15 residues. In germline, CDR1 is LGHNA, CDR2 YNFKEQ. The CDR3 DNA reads TGTGCCAGCAGCCAGGGACTCGGGTCTAACTATGGCTACACCTTC. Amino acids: CASSQGLGSNYGYTF.

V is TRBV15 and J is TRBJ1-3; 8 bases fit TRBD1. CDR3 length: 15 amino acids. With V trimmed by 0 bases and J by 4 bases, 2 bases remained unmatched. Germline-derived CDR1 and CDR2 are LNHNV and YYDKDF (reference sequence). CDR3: CATSREAGGGNTIYF. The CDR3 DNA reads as TGTGCCACCAGCAGAGAAGCAGGGGGCGGAAACACCATATATTTT.

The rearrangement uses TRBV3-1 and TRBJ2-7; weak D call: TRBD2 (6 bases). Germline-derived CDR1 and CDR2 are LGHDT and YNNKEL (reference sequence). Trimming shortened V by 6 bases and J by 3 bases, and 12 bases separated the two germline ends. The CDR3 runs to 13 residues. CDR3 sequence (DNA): TGTGCCAGCAGTCGGGACTGGGACTACGAGCAGTACTTC. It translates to CASSRDWDYEQYF.

CDR3 sequence reads: CASSLRDISYEQYF. The CDR3, as DNA: TGTGCCAGCAGCCTTAGGGACATCTCCTACGAGCAGTACTTC. The V and J genes are TRBV3-1 and TRBJ2-7; weak D call: TRBD1 (6 bases). CDR3 length equals 14 residues. Germline assignment: CDR1 LGHDT and CDR2 YNNKEL (reference sequence). The V and J ends lost 4 bases and 0 bases respectively, with 10 bases between them.

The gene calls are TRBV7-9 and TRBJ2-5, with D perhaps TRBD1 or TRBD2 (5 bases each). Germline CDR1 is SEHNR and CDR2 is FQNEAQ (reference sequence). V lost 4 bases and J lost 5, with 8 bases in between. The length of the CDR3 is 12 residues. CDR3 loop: CASSWGPETQYF. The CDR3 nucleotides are TGTGCCAGCAGCTGGGGACCGGAGACCCAGTACTTC. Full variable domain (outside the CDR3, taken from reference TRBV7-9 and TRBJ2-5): DTGVSQNPRHKITKRGQNVTFRCDPISEHNRLYWYRQTLGQGPEFLTYFQNEAQLEKSRLLSDRFSAERPKGSFSTLEIQRTEQGDSAMYLCASSWGPETQYFGPGTRLLVL.